This record looks at one T cell receptor (beta chain) sequence and its context. Its antigen is unknown. The length of the CDR3 is 14 residues. Looked up from germline, CDR1 is MNHNS and CDR2 is SASEGT. Trimming cost V 4 bases and J 3 bases, with 12 bases left between them. These data belong to a study of post-analysis software for immune sequencing data. Study findings and constraints: Controls showed significantly higher normalized Chao1 diversity than did multiple sclerosis patients. Patients used about 5 TRBV segments, including TRBV5-6, TRBV5-1 and TRBV20-1, more often than controls. Strong co-clustering by F measure linked samples that shared a preparation batch.

Unique molecular identifiers featured in each of the TCR beta cDNA libraries. TCRdb called the PCR reads again in MiXCR, with one record for every CDR3 protein. The sample has more than 500,000 distinct CDR3 sequences, 30% to 40% seen once. The origin of this receptor is a girl aged 2-17 years with multiple sclerosis. The chain carries TRBV6-1 and TRBJ1-1; D uncertain. Sequenced material: blood. The CDR3 is CASSAIDGDTEAFF. Written as DNA, the CDR3 is TGTGCCAGCAGTGCCATCGACGGAGACACTGAAGCTTTCTTT.